The text below deals with one T cell receptor (beta chain). V shed 5 bases, J shed 7 bases, and the junction held 12 bases outside the gene matches. The CDR3 sequence is 16 residues long. Germline V lookup: CDR1 SGHAT, CDR2 FQDESV (reference sequence). This sample was included in a study of blood T cell repertoires in COVID-19. Study details: From the United States, Italy and Spain came samples of acute and convalescent COVID-19. T cells, B-cell-depleted T cells, or PBMCs provided the cDNA or gDNA that served as material.

As processed by the authors: Reference gene primer amplification gave estimated nucleated cell counts. The method was immunoSEQ multiplex PCR; TCRdb's version includes in-frame clones alone and lacks a portion of them. The DNA gave D and trimming, while V, J and clone size come from that table. The sample shows 540,000 or so clones, 85% to 90% of them seen only once. Sequencing used peripheral blood. V is TRBV11-1 and J is TRBJ2-2; 8 nucleotides align to TRBD2. This sequence was found in a woman in her fifties or sixties with COVID-19, enrolled during active disease. As DNA, the CDR3 is TGTGCCAGCAGCCCTAGGGCCGGGAGGGGTCGCGGGGAGCTGTTTTTT. Amino acid sequence: CASSPRAGRGRGELFF.